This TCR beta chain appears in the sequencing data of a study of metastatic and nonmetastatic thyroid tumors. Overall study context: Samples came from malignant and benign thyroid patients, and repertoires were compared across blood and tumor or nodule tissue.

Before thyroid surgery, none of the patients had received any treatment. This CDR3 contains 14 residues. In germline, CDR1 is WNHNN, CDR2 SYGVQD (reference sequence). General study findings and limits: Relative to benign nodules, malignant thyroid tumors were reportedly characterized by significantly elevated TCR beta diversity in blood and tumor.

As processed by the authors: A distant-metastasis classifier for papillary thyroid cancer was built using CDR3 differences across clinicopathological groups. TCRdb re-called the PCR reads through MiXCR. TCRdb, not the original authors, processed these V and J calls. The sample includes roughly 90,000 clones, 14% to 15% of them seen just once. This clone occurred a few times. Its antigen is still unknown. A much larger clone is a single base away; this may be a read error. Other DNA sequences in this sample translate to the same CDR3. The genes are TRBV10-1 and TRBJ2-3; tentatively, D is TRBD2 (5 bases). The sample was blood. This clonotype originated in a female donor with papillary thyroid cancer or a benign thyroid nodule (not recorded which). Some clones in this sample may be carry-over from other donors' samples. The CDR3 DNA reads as TGCGCCAGCAGTCCTACTCCTAGCACAGATACACAGTATTTT. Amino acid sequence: CASSPTPSTDTQYF.